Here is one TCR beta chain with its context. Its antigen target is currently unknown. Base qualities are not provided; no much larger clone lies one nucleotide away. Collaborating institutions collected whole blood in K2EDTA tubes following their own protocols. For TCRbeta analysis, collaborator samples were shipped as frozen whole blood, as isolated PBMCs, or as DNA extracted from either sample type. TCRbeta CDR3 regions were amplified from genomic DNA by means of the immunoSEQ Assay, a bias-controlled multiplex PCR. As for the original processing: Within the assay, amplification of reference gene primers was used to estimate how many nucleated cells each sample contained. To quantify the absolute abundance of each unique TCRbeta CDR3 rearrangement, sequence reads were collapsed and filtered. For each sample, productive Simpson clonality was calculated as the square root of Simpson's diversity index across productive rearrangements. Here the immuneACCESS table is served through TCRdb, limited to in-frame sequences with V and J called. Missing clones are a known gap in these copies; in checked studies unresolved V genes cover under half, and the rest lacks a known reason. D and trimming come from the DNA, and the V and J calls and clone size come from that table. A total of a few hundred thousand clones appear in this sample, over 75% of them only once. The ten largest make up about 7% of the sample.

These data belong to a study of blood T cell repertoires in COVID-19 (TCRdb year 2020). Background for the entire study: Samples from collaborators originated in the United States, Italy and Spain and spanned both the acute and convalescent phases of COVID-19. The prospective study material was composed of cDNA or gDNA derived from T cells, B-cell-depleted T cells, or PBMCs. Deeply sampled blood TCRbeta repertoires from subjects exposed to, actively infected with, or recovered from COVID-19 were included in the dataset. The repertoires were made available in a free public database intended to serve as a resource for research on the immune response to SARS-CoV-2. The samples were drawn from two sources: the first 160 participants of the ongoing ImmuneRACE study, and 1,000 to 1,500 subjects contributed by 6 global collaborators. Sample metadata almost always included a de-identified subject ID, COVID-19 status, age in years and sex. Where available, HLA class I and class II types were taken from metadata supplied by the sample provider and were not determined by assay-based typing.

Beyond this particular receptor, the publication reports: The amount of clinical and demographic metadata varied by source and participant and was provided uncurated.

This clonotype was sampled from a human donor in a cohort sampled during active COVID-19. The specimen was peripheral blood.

The bases are TGTGCCAGCAGTTCGCAGGGGTCCGGGGAGCTGTTTTTT. Translated, this gives CASSSQGSGELFF. The sequence joins TRBV12-3 or TRBV12-4 to TRBJ2-2, with TRBD1 as a weak D call on 6 bases. V and J lose 4 bases and 6 bases, and a span of 9 bases separates them. Its CDR3 holds 13 amino acids, cysteine through phenylalanine. Kept here is only the CDR3 DNA, which spans 39 bases and is read in frame from base 1.